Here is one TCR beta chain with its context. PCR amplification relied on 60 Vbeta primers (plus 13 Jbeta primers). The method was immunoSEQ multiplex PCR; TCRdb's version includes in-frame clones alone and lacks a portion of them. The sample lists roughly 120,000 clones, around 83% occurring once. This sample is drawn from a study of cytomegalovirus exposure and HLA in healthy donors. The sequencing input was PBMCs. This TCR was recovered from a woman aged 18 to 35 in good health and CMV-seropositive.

CDR3 sequence: CASSLTGQLNYGYTF. CDR3 coding DNA: TGTGCCAGCAGCTTGACAGGCCAACTTAACTATGGCTACACCTTC. This chain connects TRBV5-6 to TRBJ1-2, with D perhaps TRBD1 (5 bases). The CDR3 sequence is 15 residues long. Deletions cut 1 base from V and 1 base from J, with 11 bases between. The germline V gene encodes CDR1 SGHDT and CDR2 YYEEEE.